This TCR beta chain was identified in a study of blood T cell repertoires in COVID-19. Overall study context: Acute and convalescent COVID-19 specimens originated in the United States, Italy and Spain. PBMCs, B-cell-depleted T cells, or T cells provided the cDNA or gDNA that made up the material.

The CDR3 has 13 residues. The J segment lost 4 bases and the V segment lost 7 bases, leaving 4 bases of the junction unmatched. Per the germline V gene, CDR1 is SNHLY and CDR2 is FYNNEI. Authors' methods: Cell counts per sample came from amplifying reference gene primers. Profiled with immunoSEQ multiplex PCR; TCRdb holds only in-frame clones, not every one. V and J calls and clone size are as listed in that table; D and trimming were resolved from the DNA. There are about 260,000 clones in the sample; roughly 79% occur only once, and around 1.9% lies in the top ten. V usage is TRBV2 and J usage is TRBJ1-5, with 7 bases lining up with TRBD1. The TCR originated in a woman older than 75 with acute or convalescent COVID-19. What was sequenced was peripheral blood. CDR3 amino acids: CASKQGRNQPQHF. As DNA, the CDR3 is TGTGCCAGCAAACAGGGGCGTAATCAGCCCCAGCATTTT.